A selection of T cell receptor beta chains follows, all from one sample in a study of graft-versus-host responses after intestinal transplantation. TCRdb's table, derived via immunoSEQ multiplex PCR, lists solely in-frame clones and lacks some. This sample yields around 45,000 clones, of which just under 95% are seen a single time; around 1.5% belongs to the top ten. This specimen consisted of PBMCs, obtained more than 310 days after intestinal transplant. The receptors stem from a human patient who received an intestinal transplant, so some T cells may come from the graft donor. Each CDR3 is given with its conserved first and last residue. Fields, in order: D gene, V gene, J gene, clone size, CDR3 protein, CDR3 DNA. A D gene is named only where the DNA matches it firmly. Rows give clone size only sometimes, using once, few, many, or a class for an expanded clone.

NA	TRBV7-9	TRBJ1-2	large	CASSRAYGYTF	TGTGCCAGCAGCCGAGCCTATGGCTACACCTTC
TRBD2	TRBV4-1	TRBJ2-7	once	CASSQHPGTSGRGEDEQYF	TGCGCCAGCAGCCAACACCCTGGGACTAGCGGGAGAGGTGAGGACGAGCAGTACTTC
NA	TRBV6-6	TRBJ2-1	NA	CASSYSSNEQFF	TGTGCCAGCAGTTACTCGAGCAATGAGCAGTTCTTC
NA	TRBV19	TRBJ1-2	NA	CASSILQGADYGYTF	TGTGCCAGTAGTATCTTACAGGGTGCGGACTATGGCTACACCTTC
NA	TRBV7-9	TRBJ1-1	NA	CATGGVRAEAFF	TGTGCCACCGGGGGAGTTCGGGCTGAAGCTTTCTTT
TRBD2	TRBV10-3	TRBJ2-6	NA	CAIRGGSGRNSGANVLTF	TGTGCCATCAGGGGAGGTAGCGGGAGGAACTCTGGGGCCAACGTCCTGACTTTC
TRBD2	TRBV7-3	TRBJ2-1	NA	CASGRTRAHEQFF	TGTGCCAGCGGGAGGACTAGGGCCCATGAGCAGTTCTTC
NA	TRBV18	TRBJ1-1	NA	CASSPPRNAEAFF	TGTGCCAGCTCACCACCAAGGAACGCTGAAGCTTTCTTT
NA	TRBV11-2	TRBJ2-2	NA	CASSLDWAGELFF	TGTGCCAGCAGCTTAGATTGGGCCGGGGAGCTGTTTTTT
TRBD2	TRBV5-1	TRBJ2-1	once	CASSLDTSGRYNEQFF	TGCGCCAGCAGCTTGGACACTAGCGGGAGGTACAATGAGCAGTTCTTC
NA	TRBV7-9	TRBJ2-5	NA	CASSLAGGQETQYF	TGTGCCAGCAGCTTAGCGGGGGGCCAAGAGACCCAGTACTTC
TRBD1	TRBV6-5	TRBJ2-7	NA	CASRTGTGPYEQYF	TGTGCCAGCAGAACCGGGACAGGGCCCTACGAGCAGTACTTC
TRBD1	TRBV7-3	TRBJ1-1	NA	CASSSTGEDTEAFF	TGTGCCAGCAGCAGTACAGGGGAAGATACTGAAGCTTTCTTT
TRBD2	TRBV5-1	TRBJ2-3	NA	CASSPKRTSGGAPDTQYF	TGCGCCAGCAGCCCGAAAAGGACTAGCGGGGGGGCCCCAGATACGCAGTATTTT
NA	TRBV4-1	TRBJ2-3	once	CASSQVSGQGTGDTQYF	TGCGCCAGCAGCCAAGTAAGCGGGCAGGGGACCGGGGATACGCAGTATTTT
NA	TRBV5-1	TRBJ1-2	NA	CASSFGRGNYGYTF	TGCGCCAGCAGCTTCGGCAGGGGTAACTATGGCTACACCTTC
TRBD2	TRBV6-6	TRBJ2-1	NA	CASRKAGGQGEQFF	TGTGCCAGCAGGAAAGCGGGGGGGCAAGGTGAGCAGTTCTTC
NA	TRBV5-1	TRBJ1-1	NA	CASSLAIGSVDTEAFF	TGCGCCAGCAGCTTGGCCATCGGCAGCGTAGACACTGAAGCTTTCTTT